This T cell receptor (beta chain) came from a study of early T cells in non-severe SARS-CoV-2 infection. This CDR3 region has 14 residues. Trimming took 1 base from V and 7 from J, leaving 13 bases between them. The germline V gene encodes CDR1 MGHDK and CDR2 SYGVNS. TCRdb analysed the 5' RACE reads with MiXCR anew, one entry per CDR3 protein. The sample has 55,000 to 75,000 distinct CDR3 sequences, about 12% seen once. This clonotype was counted only a few times. This sequence originates from an adult who was a healthcare worker with PCR-confirmed SARS-CoV-2 infection or an uninfected control (not recorded which). Input material: whole blood. V gene TRBV25-1 combines with J gene TRBJ2-5; D perhaps matches TRBD2 (6 bases). CDR3 sequence: CASSESTGSGTQYF. In DNA, the CDR3 is TGTGCCAGCAGTGAATCAACCGGGAGCGGGACCCAGTACTTC.